Presented here are 13 T cell receptor beta chains from one specimen sequenced in a study of shared clonotypes between healthy human individuals. Data came from immunoSEQ multiplex PCR; TCRdb stores just in-frame clones and leaves some out. The repertoire has more than 400,000 clones, 90% to 97% of them found once; the top ten carry nearly 0.065%. The sequenced sample was naive CD4+ T cells sorted from blood. The subset here: CD45RA+ positively selected. The receptors come from a woman in her twenties or thirties in good health.

This clone appeared a single time. V usage is TRBV5-1 and J usage is TRBJ2-7, with 9 bases identical to TRBD1. Germline V gene data show CDR1 as SGHRS and CDR2 as YFSETQ. V lost 4 bases to trimming and J lost 3 bases; unmatched junction nucleotides: 8. This CDR3 has 15 residues. The CDR3 protein is CASSPGQGGVYEQYF. CDR3 DNA sequence: TGCGCCAGCAGCCCGGGACAGGGTGGAGTCTACGAGCAGTACTTC.

This clone has only one observation. The sample contains more than one DNA sequence encoding this CDR3. This sequence joins TRBV5-1 and TRBJ1-1; D is uncertain. The CDR3 has 14 residues. CDR1 is SGHRS and CDR2 is YFSETQ in the germline V gene. Trimming removed 0 bases from V and 0 bases from J, with 6 bases in between. Here the CDR3 DNA reads TGCGCCAGCAGCTTGGTCGGGGTGAACACTGAAGCTTTCTTT. This encodes CASSLVGVNTEAFF.

The chain carries TRBV28 and TRBJ1-3; D is ambiguous. Germline V CDR1 and CDR2: MDHEN, SYDVKM. The CDR3 has 15 amino acids. The V end lost 4 bases, the J end lost 0 bases, and 10 bases lay between the germline ends. The CDR3 coding sequence is TGTGCCAGCAGTTCGTGGGTCAACTCTGGAAACACCATATATTTT. This codes for CASSSWVNSGNTIYF.

DNA for the CDR3: TGTGCCAGCAGTTTTGACAGGGCGTACTATGGCTACACCTTC. It encodes CASSFDRAYYGYTF. The V gene is TRBV28, the J gene TRBJ1-2; 7 bases map to TRBD1. Per the germline V gene, CDR1 is MDHEN and CDR2 is SYDVKM. The V gene end was trimmed by 3 bases and the J gene end by 3 bases; junction bases not matched to a gene: 4. The CDR3 is 14 residues long.

The V call is TRBV28, the J call TRBJ1-3; D is unresolved. The germline CDR1 and CDR2 sequences are MDHEN and SYDVKM. This CDR3 is built from 15 residues. V was cut by 3 bases and J by 3 bases, with 12 bases left in between. The CDR3: CASSLSDLSGNTIYF. CDR3 coding DNA: TGTGCCAGCAGTTTGTCCGACCTCAGTGGAAACACCATATATTTT.

This sequence joins TRBV11-3 and TRBJ2-3; TRBD2 is a possible D gene (6 bases). The ends were cut back, 5 bases at V and 2 bases at J, with 14 bases in the middle. Germline V CDR1 and CDR2: SGHNT, YENEEA. This CDR3 is built from 15 residues. This CDR3 is CASSPGTGNTDTQYF. In DNA, the CDR3 is TGTGCCAGCAGCCCCGGGACTGGAAACACAGATACGCAGTATTTT.

The chain carries TRBV28 and TRBJ2-4; a weak D match, TRBD1 (6 bases). Germline V gene sequence: CDR1 MDHEN, CDR2 SYDVKM. V dropped 4 bases and J dropped 7 bases, with 26 bases sitting between them. The CDR3 length is 18 residues. The CDR3 loop is CASSSIRSLKTRGNIQYF. The CDR3 bases are TGTGCCAGCAGTTCGATCAGATCCCTTAAAACAAGGGGGAACATTCAGTACTTC.

The chain is built from TRBV4-2 and TRBJ2-7; unclear D gene. The germline V gene has CDR1 LGHNA and CDR2 YNFKEQ. The CDR3 loop spans 13 amino acids. V lost 0 bases, J lost 1 base, and 4 bases lay in between. CDR3 sequence: CASSQEKSYEQYF. The CDR3 coding sequence is TGTGCCAGCAGCCAAGAGAAATCCTACGAGCAGTACTTC.

The CDR3 coding sequence is TGTGCCAGCAGTTTATCACTAGCGGGATATGCCTCCTACGAGCAGTACTTC. Its protein is CASSLSLAGYASYEQYF. V usage is TRBV28 and J usage is TRBJ2-7; 10 bases are shared with TRBD2. Germline-derived CDR1 and CDR2 are MDHEN and SYDVKM. The trim removed 1 base at V and 0 bases at J, leaving 6 bases unmatched. The CDR3 contains 17 residues.

V is TRBV4-1 and J is TRBJ1-1; a weak D match, TRBD1 (6 bases). V was clipped by 3 bases and J by 1 base, with 12 bases between them. CDR1 and CDR2 (germline): MGHRA, YSYEKL. CDR3 length: 15 amino acids. CDR3 DNA: TGCGCCAGCAGCCAGACCGGGACAACGAACACTGAAGCTTTCTTT. Encoded protein: CASSQTGTTNTEAFF.

The chain combines TRBV7-9 with TRBJ1-1, with TRBD1 as a possible D gene (6 bases). V lost 1 base, J lost 2 bases, and 11 bases lay in between. CDR1 and CDR2 from the germline V gene are SEHNR and FQNEAQ (reference sequence). This CDR3 region has 15 residues. This CDR3 reads CASSLVGGLNTEAFF. DNA for the CDR3: TGTGCCAGCAGCTTAGTTGGGGGGCTTAACACTGAAGCTTTCTTT.

J is TRBJ2-2 and V is TRBV6-1; 7 bases map to TRBD2. Germline trimming cut 2 bases from V and 1 base from J; bases unmatched to any gene: 1. CDR1 is MNHNS, CDR2 SASEGT, per germline. The CDR3 consists of 15 residues. CDR3 bases: TGTGCCAGCAGTGAAATAGCGGGGAACACCGGGGAGCTGTTTTTT. Protein sequence: CASSEIAGNTGELFF.

The rearrangement uses TRBV28 and TRBJ1-2; D perhaps matches TRBD1 (6 bases). The V gene's germline CDR1 is MDHEN and CDR2 SYDVKM. V lost 4 bases to trimming and J lost 7 bases, with 13 bases between them. This CDR3 comprises 13 residues. The CDR3 bases are TGTGCCAGCAGTTGGGGGGGCGGGGCTGGCTACACCTTC. Protein product: CASSWGGGAGYTF.